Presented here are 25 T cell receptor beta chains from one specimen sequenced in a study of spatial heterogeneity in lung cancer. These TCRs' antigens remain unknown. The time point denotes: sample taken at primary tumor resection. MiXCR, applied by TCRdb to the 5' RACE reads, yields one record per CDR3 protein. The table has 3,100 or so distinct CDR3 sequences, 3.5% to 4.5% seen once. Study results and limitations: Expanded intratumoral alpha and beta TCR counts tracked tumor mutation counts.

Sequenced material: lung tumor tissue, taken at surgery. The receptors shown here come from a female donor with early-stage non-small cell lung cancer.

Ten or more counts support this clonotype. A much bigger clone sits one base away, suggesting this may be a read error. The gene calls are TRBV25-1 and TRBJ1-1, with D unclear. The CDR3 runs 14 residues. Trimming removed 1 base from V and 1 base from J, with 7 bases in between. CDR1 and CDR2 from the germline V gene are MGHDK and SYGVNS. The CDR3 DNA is TGTGCCAGCAGTGAATGTGGGAAGAACACTGAAGCTTTCTTT. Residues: CASSECGKNTEAFF.

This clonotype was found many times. DNA of the CDR3: TGTGCCAGCAGTTCCTTCGGGATTCCAGATACGCAGTATTTT. This translates into CASSSFGIPDTQYF. J is TRBJ2-3 and V is TRBV6-2 or TRBV6-3; D perhaps matches TRBD2 (5 bases). The V and J ends lost 4 bases and 4 bases respectively, with 12 bases between them. The V gene's germline CDR1 is MNHEY and CDR2 SVGEGT. This CDR3 spans 14 amino acids.

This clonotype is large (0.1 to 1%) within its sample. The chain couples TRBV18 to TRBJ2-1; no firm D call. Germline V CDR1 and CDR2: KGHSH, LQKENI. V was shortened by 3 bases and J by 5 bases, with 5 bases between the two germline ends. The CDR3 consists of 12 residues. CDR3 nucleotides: TGTGCCAGCTCACCGTTCAACAATGAGCAGTTCTTC. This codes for CASSPFNNEQFF.

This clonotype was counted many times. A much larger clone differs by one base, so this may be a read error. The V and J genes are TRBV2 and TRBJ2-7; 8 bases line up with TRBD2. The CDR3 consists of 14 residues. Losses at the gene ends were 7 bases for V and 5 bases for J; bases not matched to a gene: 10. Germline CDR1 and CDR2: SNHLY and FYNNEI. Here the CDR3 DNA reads TGTGCCAGCAATCTCCGGGGGGGAAACGACGAGCAGTACTTC. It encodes CASNLRGGNDEQYF.

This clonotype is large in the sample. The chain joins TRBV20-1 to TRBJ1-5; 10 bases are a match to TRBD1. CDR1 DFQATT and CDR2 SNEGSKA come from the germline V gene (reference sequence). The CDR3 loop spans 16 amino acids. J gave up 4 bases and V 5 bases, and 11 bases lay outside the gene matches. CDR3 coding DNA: TGCAGTGCTGGTGGGACAGGGGTTGTTGGGAATCAGCCCCAGCATTTT. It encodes CSAGGTGVVGNQPQHF.

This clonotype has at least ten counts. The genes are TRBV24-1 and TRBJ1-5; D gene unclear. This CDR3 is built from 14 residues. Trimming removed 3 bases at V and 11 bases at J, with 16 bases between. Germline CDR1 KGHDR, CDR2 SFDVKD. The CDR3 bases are TGTGCCACCAGTGATCCACAGTTCTTTGGGGCCCAGCATTTT. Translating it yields CATSDPQFFGAQHF.

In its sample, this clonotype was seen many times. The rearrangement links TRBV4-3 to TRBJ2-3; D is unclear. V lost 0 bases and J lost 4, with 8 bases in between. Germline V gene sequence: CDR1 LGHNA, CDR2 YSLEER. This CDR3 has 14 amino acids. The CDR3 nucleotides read TGCGCCAGCAGCCAAGATGATAGGGCAGATACGCAGTATTTT. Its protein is CASSQDDRADTQYF.

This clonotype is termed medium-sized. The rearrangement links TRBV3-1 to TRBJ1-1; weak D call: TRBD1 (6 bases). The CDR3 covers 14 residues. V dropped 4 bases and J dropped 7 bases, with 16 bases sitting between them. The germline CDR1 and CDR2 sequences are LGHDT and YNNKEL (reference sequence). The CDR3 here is CASSPTRGRGEAFF. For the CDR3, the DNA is TGTGCCAGCAGCCCCACCCGGGGGCGAGGTGAAGCTTTCTTT.

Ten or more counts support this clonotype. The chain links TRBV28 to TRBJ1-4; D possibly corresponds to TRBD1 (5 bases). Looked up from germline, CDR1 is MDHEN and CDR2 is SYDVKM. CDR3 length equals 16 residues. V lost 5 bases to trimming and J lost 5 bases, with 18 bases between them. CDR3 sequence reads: CASSPPIGGWNEKLFF. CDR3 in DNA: TGTGCCAGCAGTCCCCCCATTGGGGGGTGGAATGAAAAACTGTTTTTT.

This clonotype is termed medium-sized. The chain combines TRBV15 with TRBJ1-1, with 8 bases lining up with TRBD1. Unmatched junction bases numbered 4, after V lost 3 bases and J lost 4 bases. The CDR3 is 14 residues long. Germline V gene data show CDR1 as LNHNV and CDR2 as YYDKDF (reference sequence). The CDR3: CATSSLTGGTEAFF. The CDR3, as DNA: TGTGCCACCAGCAGCCTAACAGGGGGCACTGAAGCTTTCTTT. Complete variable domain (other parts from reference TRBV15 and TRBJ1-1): DAMVIQNPRYQVTQFGKPVTLSCSQTLNHNVMYWYQQKSSQAPKLLFHYYDKDFNNEADTPDNFQSRRPNTSFCFLDIRSPGLGDTAMYLCATSSLTGGTEAFFGQGTRLTVV.

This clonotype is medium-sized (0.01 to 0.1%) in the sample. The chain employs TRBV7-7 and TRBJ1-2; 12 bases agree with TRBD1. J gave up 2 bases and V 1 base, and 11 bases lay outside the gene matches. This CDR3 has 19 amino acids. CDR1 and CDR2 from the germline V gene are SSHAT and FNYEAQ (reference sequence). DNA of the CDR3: TGTGCCAGCAGCTTAGTACGAGGGACAGGGGGCTATTTGAACTATGGCTACACCTTC. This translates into CASSLVRGTGGYLNYGYTF.

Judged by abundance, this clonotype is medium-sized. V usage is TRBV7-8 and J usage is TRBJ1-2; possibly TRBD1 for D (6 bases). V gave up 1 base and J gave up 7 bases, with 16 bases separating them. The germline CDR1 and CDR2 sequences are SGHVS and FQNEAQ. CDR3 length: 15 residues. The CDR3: CASSLERGIRSGYTF. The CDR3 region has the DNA TGTGCCAGCAGCTTAGAAAGGGGGATCCGATCTGGCTACACCTTC.

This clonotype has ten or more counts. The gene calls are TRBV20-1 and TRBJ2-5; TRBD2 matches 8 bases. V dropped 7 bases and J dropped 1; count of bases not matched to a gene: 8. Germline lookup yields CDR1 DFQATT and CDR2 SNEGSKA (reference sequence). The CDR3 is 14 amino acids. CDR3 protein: CSVAGGQAQETQYF. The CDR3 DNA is TGCAGTGTGGCGGGGGGCCAGGCCCAAGAGACCCAGTACTTC.

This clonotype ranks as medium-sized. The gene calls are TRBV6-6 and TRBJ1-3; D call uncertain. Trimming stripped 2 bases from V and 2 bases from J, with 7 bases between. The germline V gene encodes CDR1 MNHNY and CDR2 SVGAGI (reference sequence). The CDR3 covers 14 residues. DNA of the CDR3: TGTGCCAGCAGTTACCCCGATCCTGGAAACACCATATATTTT. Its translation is CASSYPDPGNTIYF.

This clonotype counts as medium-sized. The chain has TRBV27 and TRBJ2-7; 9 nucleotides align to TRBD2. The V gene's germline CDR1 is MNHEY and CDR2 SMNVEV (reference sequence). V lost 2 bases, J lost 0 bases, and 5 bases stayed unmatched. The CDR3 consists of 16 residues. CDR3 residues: CASSLRAGGRSYEQYF. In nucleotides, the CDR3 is TGTGCCAGCAGTTTAAGGGCGGGGGGGCGCTCCTACGAGCAGTACTTC.

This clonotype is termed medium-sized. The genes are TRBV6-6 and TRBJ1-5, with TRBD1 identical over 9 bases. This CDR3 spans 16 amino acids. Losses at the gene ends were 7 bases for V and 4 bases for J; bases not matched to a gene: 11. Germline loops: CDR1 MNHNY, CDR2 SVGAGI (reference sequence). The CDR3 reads CASTKGQGWWNQPQHF. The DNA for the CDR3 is TGTGCCAGCACCAAGGGACAGGGATGGTGGAATCAGCCCCAGCATTTT.

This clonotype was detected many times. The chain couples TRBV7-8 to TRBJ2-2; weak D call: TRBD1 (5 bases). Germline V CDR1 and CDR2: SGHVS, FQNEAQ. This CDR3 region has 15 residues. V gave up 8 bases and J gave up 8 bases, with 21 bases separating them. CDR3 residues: CASGTHEPGRGELFF. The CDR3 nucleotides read TGTGCCAGCGGCACTCACGAGCCAGGGCGAGGGGAGCTGTTTTTT.

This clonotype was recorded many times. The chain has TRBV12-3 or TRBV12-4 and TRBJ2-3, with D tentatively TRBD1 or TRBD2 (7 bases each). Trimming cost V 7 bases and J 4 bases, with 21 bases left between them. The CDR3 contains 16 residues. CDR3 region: CASILREGASSDTQYF. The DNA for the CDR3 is TGTGCCAGCATCCTCAGGGAGGGGGCTAGCTCAGATACGCAGTATTTT.

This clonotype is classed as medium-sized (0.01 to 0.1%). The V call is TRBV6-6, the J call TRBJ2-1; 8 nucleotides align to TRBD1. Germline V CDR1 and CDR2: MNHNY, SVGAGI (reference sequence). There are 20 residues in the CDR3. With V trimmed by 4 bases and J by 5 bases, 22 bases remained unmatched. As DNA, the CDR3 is TGTGCCAGCAGTTCCCAGACAGGGGCGGGTTGGCGTCGGACGGACAATGAGCAGTTCTTC. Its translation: CASSSQTGAGWRRTDNEQFF.

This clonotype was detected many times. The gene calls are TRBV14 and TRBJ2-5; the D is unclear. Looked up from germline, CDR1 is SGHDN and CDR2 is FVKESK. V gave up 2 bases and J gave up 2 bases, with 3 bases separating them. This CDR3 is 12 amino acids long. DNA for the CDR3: TGTGCCAGCAGCCAAATGCAAGAGACCCAGTACTTC. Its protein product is CASSQMQETQYF.

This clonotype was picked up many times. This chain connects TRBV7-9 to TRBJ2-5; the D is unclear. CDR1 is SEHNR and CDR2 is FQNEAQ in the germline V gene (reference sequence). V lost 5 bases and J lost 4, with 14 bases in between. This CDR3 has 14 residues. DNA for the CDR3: TGTGCCAGCAGCGCCGTAAACTCGGTAGAGACCCAGTACTTC. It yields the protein CASSAVNSVETQYF.

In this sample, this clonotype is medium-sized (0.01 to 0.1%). The DNA for the CDR3 is TGCGCCAGCAGCCAAGAGGTACTAGCGGGAATGGGCTCCTACAATGAGCAGTTCTTC. Translating gives CASSQEVLAGMGSYNEQFF. V and J are TRBV4-3 and TRBJ2-1, with TRBD2 identical over 10 bases. The germline CDR1 and CDR2 sequences are LGHNA and YSLEER. Unmatched junction bases numbered 8, after V lost 0 bases and J lost 0 bases. The CDR3 spans 19 residues.

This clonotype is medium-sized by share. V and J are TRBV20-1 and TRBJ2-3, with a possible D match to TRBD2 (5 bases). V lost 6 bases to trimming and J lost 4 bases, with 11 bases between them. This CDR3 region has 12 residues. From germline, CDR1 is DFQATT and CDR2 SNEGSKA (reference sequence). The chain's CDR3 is CSAEARADTQYF. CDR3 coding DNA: TGCAGTGCCGAGGCGCGGGCAGATACGCAGTATTTT.

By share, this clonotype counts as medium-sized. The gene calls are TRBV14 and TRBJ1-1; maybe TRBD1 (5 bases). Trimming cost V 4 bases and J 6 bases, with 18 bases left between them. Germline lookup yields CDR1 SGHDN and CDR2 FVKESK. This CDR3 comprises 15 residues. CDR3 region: CASSPRDPRAPEAFF. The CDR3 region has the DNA TGTGCCAGCAGCCCCAGGGACCCCAGGGCCCCTGAAGCTTTCTTT.

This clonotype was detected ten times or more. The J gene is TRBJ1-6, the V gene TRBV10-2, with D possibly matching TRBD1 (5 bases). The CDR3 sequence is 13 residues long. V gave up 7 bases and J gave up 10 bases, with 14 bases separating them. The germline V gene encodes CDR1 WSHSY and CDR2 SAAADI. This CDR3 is CASIQGTGSPLHF. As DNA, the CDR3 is TGCGCCAGCATCCAGGGAACAGGATCACCCCTCCACTTT.